This T cell receptor (beta chain) was captured in a study of cytomegalovirus exposure and HLA in healthy donors. Note on this clone: As yet, its antigen is unknown.

The junction had 9 bases not matched to a gene; V was cut back by 10 bases and J by 0 bases. This CDR3 region has 16 residues. Germline lookup yields CDR1 LNHDA and CDR2 SQIVND (reference sequence). The study ran its PCR with 60 Vbeta and 13 Jbeta primers. Per the original methods: Later work found 80 million or so unique TCR beta chains, with some 11 million shared. Clones were read by immunoSEQ multiplex PCR, and TCRdb kept only the in-frame ones, dropping some. V, J and clone size were drawn from that table, and D and trimming were deduced from the DNA. The sample has about 130,000 clones; around 9% are singletons. Study outcomes and limitations: Prior analysis indicated that the majority of TCR beta V segments exhibited productivity approximately 87% or approximately 30% of the time. Equally common other TCR beta chains were less clonally expanded than HLA-associated ones, a later analysis found. At a 0.05 false discovery rate, a later analysis found around 17,000 TCR beta sequences to be associated with HLA alleles.

The sequenced sample was PBMCs. The receptor comes from a man aged 35-49 years in good health and CMV-seronegative. The chain joins TRBV19 to TRBJ1-6; 7 bases align to TRBD1. The CDR3 loop is CATAAGQSSYNSPLHF. CDR3 coding DNA: TGTGCCACCGCCGCGGGACAGAGCTCCTATAATTCACCCCTCCACTTT.